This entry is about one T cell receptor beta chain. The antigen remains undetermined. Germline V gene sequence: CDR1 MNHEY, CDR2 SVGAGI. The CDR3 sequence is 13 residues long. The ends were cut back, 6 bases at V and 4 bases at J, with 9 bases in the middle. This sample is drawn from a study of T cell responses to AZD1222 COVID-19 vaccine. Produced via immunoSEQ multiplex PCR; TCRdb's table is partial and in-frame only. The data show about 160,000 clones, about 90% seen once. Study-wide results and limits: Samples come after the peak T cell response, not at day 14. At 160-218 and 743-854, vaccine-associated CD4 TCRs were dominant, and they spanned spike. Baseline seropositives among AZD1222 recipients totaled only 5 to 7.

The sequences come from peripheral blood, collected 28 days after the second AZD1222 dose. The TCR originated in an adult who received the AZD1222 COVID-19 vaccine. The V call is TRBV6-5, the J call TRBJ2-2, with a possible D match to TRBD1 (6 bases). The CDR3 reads CASRDRSTGELFF. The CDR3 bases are TGTGCCAGCAGGGACAGATCCACCGGGGAGCTGTTTTTT.